The rows below give T cell receptor beta chains drawn from one sample of a study of technical replicates of blood from several donors. Profiled with immunoSEQ multiplex PCR; TCRdb holds only in-frame clones, not every one. The sample lists about 83,000 clones, roughly 92% occurring once. The sample comprised T cells isolated from PBMCs. The source of these receptors is a human donor in good health. The CDR3 runs from the conserved cysteine through the conserved F or W. Each record gives: J gene, clone size, V gene, D gene, CDR3 protein, CDR3 DNA. D genes are given only for firm matches. Size tells how often a clone was seen (once, few, many) or the class of an expanded clone, and some rows leave it out.

J: TRBJ2-7
size: -
V: TRBV5-1
D: TRBD1
CDR3: CASSGEGQEPYEQYF
DNA: TGCGCCAGCAGCGGAGAGGGACAGGAGCCCTACGAGCAGTACTTC

J: TRBJ2-7
size: -
V: TRBV7-8
D: -
CDR3: CASSPGNHQAYEQYF
DNA: TGTGCCAGCAGTCCAGGGAACCACCAAGCTTACGAGCAGTACTTC

J: TRBJ1-4
size: -
V: TRBV19
D: -
CDR3: CASSKYRDLYEKLFF
DNA: TGTGCCAGTAGTAAATACAGGGACCTATATGAAAAACTGTTTTTT

J: TRBJ2-3
size: once
V: TRBV4-2
D: TRBD2
CDR3: CASSQEVLAGGGDTQYF
DNA: TGTGCCAGCAGCCAAGAAGTCCTAGCGGGGGGAGGGGATACGCAGTATTTT

J: TRBJ1-5
size: -
V: TRBV15
D: TRBD1
CDR3: CATSPRRGDSVQPQHF
DNA: TGTGCCACCAGCCCTCGTAGGGGGGACAGTGTTCAGCCCCAGCATTTT

J: TRBJ2-3
size: -
V: TRBV18
D: -
CDR3: CASSPSVTDTQYF
DNA: TGTGCCAGCTCACCCTCAGTCACAGATACGCAGTATTTT

J: TRBJ1-1
size: -
V: TRBV9
D: -
CDR3: CASSVVRNTEAFF
DNA: TGTGCCAGCAGCGTGGTCAGGAACACTGAAGCTTTCTTT

J: TRBJ2-3
size: -
V: TRBV9
D: -
CDR3: CASSVRGTGADTQYF
DNA: TGTGCCAGCAGCGTTAGGGGGACCGGCGCAGATACGCAGTATTTT

J: TRBJ2-3
size: -
V: TRBV5-4
D: -
CDR3: CASSLAGGTDTQYF
DNA: TGTGCCAGCAGCTTGGCAGGGGGCACAGATACGCAGTATTTT

J: TRBJ2-3
size: -
V: TRBV5-8
D: TRBD2
CDR3: CASSLVLAGEDTQYF
DNA: TGTGCCAGCAGCTTGGTGCTAGCGGGAGAAGATACGCAGTATTTT

J: TRBJ1-6
size: -
V: TRBV5-1
D: -
CDR3: CASSSLIDRPDSPLHF
DNA: TGCGCCAGCAGCTCGCTGATTGACAGACCAGATTCACCCCTCCACTTT

J: TRBJ1-6
size: -
V: TRBV2
D: -
CDR3: CASSPRGSSYNSPLHF
DNA: TGTGCCAGCAGTCCCCGCGGGAGCTCCTATAATTCACCCCTCCACTTT

J: TRBJ2-7
size: -
V: TRBV9
D: TRBD1
CDR3: CASSIRDSGYEQYF
DNA: TGTGCCAGCAGCATAAGGGACAGTGGCTACGAGCAGTACTTC

J: TRBJ2-1
size: once
V: TRBV29-1
D: TRBD1
CDR3: CSVTGDRGSNEQFF
DNA: TGCAGCGTAACAGGGGACAGGGGAAGCAATGAGCAGTTCTTC

J: TRBJ2-1
size: -
V: TRBV7-2
D: TRBD2
CDR3: CASSLVLAGGNEQFF
DNA: TGTGCCAGCAGCTTAGTACTAGCGGGGGGCAATGAGCAGTTCTTC

J: TRBJ1-2
size: -
V: TRBV7-6
D: TRBD1
CDR3: CASSRQGYSGYTF
DNA: TGTGCCAGCAGCCGACAGGGATATAGTGGCTACACCTTC

J: TRBJ2-2
size: few
V: TRBV5-1
D: TRBD2
CDR3: CASSYGLASTGELFF
DNA: TGCGCCAGCAGCTACGGACTAGCGTCTACCGGGGAGCTGTTTTTT

J: TRBJ2-2
size: -
V: TRBV7-9
D: TRBD2
CDR3: CASSLQGAGVVFF
DNA: TGTGCCAGCAGCTTACAAGGAGCGGGAGTCGTGTTTTTT

J: TRBJ2-1
size: -
V: TRBV29-1
D: -
CDR3: CSVEVYPRSSYNEQFF
DNA: TGCAGCGTTGAAGTTTACCCCCGCAGTTCCTACAATGAGCAGTTCTTC

J: TRBJ2-1
size: -
V: TRBV4-1
D: TRBD2
CDR3: CASSLRLAPTPYNEQFF
DNA: TGCGCCAGCAGCTTACGACTAGCCCCTACACCCTACAATGAGCAGTTCTTC

J: TRBJ1-6
size: -
V: TRBV5-4
D: -
CDR3: CASSLRKPGGSSYNSPLHF
DNA: TGTGCCAGCAGCTTGAGGAAGCCCGGCGGGAGTTCCTATAATTCACCCCTCCACTTT

J: TRBJ1-2
size: -
V: TRBV6-1
D: -
CDR3: CASSALQAGYGYTF
DNA: TGTGCCAGCAGTGCCTTACAGGCTGGCTATGGCTACACCTTC

J: TRBJ2-5
size: -
V: TRBV28
D: -
CDR3: CASSFSGLMVTQYF
DNA: TGTGCCAGCAGTTTTTCGGGTCTGATGGTGACCCAGTACTTC

J: TRBJ1-2
size: once
V: TRBV30
D: -
CDR3: CAWRSAGDASGYTF
DNA: TGTGCCTGGAGGTCGGCAGGGGACGCCTCTGGCTACACCTTC

J: TRBJ2-5
size: -
V: TRBV2
D: -
CDR3: CASSEVGGGGGTQYF
DNA: TGTGCCAGCAGTGAAGTAGGCGGGGGAGGGGGGACCCAGTACTTC

J: TRBJ2-1
size: -
V: TRBV7-9
D: -
CDR3: CASGTGDNEQFF
DNA: TGTGCCAGCGGGACGGGAGACAATGAGCAGTTCTTC

J: TRBJ2-2
size: -
V: TRBV7-8
D: TRBD1
CDR3: CASSLVTRGRVGELFF
DNA: TGTGCCAGCAGCTTAGTAACCAGGGGGCGAGTCGGGGAGCTGTTTTTT

J: TRBJ2-1
size: once
V: TRBV6-4
D: -
CDR3: CARRGRGNEQFF
DNA: TGTGCCAGACGGGGGAGAGGGAATGAGCAGTTCTTC

J: TRBJ2-7
size: -
V: TRBV6-5
D: TRBD2
CDR3: CASSLSGGDFYEQYF
DNA: TGTGCCAGCAGTCTTAGCGGGGGAGATTTCTACGAGCAGTACTTC

J: TRBJ2-7
size: -
V: TRBV11-2
D: TRBD1
CDR3: CASQLKGAVEQYF
DNA: TGTGCCTCCCAATTGAAGGGGGCGGTGGAGCAGTACTTC

J: TRBJ2-1
size: -
V: TRBV5-1
D: TRBD2
CDR3: CASSLATSGGRNEQFF
DNA: TGCGCCAGCAGCTTGGCTACTAGCGGGGGGCGGAATGAGCAGTTCTTC

J: TRBJ1-2
size: -
V: TRBV5-1
D: TRBD1
CDR3: CASSSPGQEPNGYTF
DNA: TGCGCCAGCAGCTCTCCGGGACAGGAGCCTAATGGCTACACCTTC

J: TRBJ2-2
size: -
V: TRBV6-4
D: TRBD2
CDR3: CASSGAGGANTGELFF
DNA: TGTGCCAGCAGTGGAGCGGGAGGCGCGAACACCGGGGAGCTGTTTTTT

J: TRBJ2-7
size: -
V: TRBV7-9
D: TRBD2
CDR3: CASSLELAGAEQYF
DNA: TGTGCCAGCAGCTTGGAACTAGCGGGAGCCGAGCAGTACTTC

J: TRBJ2-1
size: -
V: TRBV5-1
D: TRBD1
CDR3: CASSLAGTGYDEQFF
DNA: TGCGCCAGCAGCTTGGCCGGGACAGGGTACGATGAGCAGTTCTTC

J: TRBJ1-2
size: -
V: TRBV11-2
D: -
CDR3: CASPSSRDGYTF
DNA: TGTGCCAGCCCGAGCTCCAGGGATGGCTACACCTTC

J: TRBJ2-7
size: -
V: TRBV27
D: -
CDR3: CASSPYYEQYF
DNA: TGTGCCAGCAGTCCTTACTACGAGCAGTACTTC

J: TRBJ1-2
size: once
V: TRBV9
D: -
CDR3: CASSGDGYTF
DNA: TGTGCCAGCAGCGGAGATGGCTACACCTTC

J: TRBJ2-1
size: -
V: TRBV7-3
D: -
CDR3: CASSLEGIPYNEQFF
DNA: TGTGCCAGCAGCTTAGAGGGTATCCCTTACAATGAGCAGTTCTTC

J: TRBJ1-5
size: few
V: TRBV7-9
D: -
CDR3: CASSPGKGVNQPQHF
DNA: TGTGCCAGCAGCCCAGGGAAGGGGGTAAATCAGCCCCAGCATTTT

J: TRBJ1-3
size: -
V: TRBV12-5
D: TRBD1
CDR3: CASGLVQGSSGNTIYF
DNA: TGTGCTAGTGGTTTGGTACAGGGGAGCTCTGGAAACACCATATATTTT

J: TRBJ2-7
size: -
V: TRBV28
D: TRBD2
CDR3: CASSGRVAGAYEQYF
DNA: TGTGCCAGCAGCGGTAGGGTAGCGGGGGCCTACGAGCAGTACTTC

J: TRBJ2-5
size: -
V: TRBV28
D: -
CDR3: CASSDSAEETQYF
DNA: TGTGCCAGCAGTGACAGCGCTGAAGAGACCCAGTACTTC

J: TRBJ2-7
size: -
V: TRBV2
D: -
CDR3: CASSERGYYEQYF
DNA: TGTGCCAGCAGTGAAAGAGGATACTACGAGCAGTACTTC

J: TRBJ2-1
size: once
V: TRBV6-5
D: TRBD2
CDR3: CASSGGYNEQFF
DNA: TGTGCCAGCAGCGGGGGGTACAATGAGCAGTTCTTC

J: TRBJ1-3
size: -
V: TRBV19
D: TRBD1
CDR3: CASSTPGQSGNTIYF
DNA: TGTGCCAGTAGTACACCGGGACAGAGTGGAAACACCATATATTTT

J: TRBJ2-7
size: -
V: TRBV6-1
D: TRBD2
CDR3: CASGRGDPPGEQYF
DNA: TGTGCCAGCGGGAGGGGCGACCCCCCAGGCGAGCAGTACTTC

J: TRBJ1-1
size: -
V: TRBV11-2
D: -
CDR3: CASSWGPHSGGAFF
DNA: TGTGCCAGCAGCTGGGGACCTCATAGCGGGGGAGCTTTCTTT

J: TRBJ2-7
size: -
V: TRBV11-2
D: -
CDR3: CASSRQLLAYEQYF
DNA: TGTGCCAGCAGTCGACAGCTTCTCGCCTACGAGCAGTACTTC

J: TRBJ1-3
size: -
V: TRBV19
D: TRBD1
CDR3: CASTGQGPFSGNTIYF
DNA: TGTGCCAGTACGGGACAGGGACCTTTCTCTGGAAACACCATATATTTT

J: TRBJ2-7
size: -
V: TRBV28
D: TRBD2
CDR3: CASSGLAGGPLYEQYF
DNA: TGTGCCAGCTCCGGGCTAGCGGGAGGGCCCCTGTACGAGCAGTACTTC

J: TRBJ2-2
size: -
V: TRBV9
D: TRBD2
CDR3: CASSVELAAGELFF
DNA: TGTGCCAGCAGCGTAGAGCTAGCGGCCGGGGAGCTGTTTTTT

J: TRBJ2-7
size: -
V: TRBV2
D: -
CDR3: CASTPATEPYEQYF
DNA: TGTGCCAGCACCCCTGCGACAGAGCCGTACGAGCAGTACTTC

J: TRBJ1-1
size: -
V: TRBV4-1
D: TRBD1
CDR3: CASSPDREGTEAFF
DNA: TGCGCCAGCAGCCCGGACAGGGAAGGCACTGAAGCTTTCTTT

J: TRBJ2-6
size: -
V: TRBV18
D: -
CDR3: CASSPASGANVLTF
DNA: TGTGCCAGCTCACCGGCATCTGGGGCCAACGTCCTGACTTTC

J: TRBJ1-5
size: -
V: TRBV29-1
D: -
CDR3: CSVVGGSNQPQHF
DNA: TGCAGCGTTGTGGGGGGGAGCAATCAGCCCCAGCATTTT

J: TRBJ2-3
size: -
V: TRBV27
D: TRBD2
CDR3: CASSPLSLAGVDTQYF
DNA: TGTGCCAGCAGCCCTTTGTCACTAGCGGGGGTAGATACGCAGTATTTT